A single sample gave rise to the 10 T cell receptor beta chains below, sequenced in a study of shared clonotypes between healthy human individuals. Sequencing was performed with immunoSEQ multiplex PCR; in TCRdb, only in-frame clones are kept and a portion is missing. The sample gives about 870,000 clones, 85% to 95% of which show up once; about 24% is in the top ten. It was CD45RO-negative cells, positively selected for CCR7, that made up naive CD8 cells, with terminally differentiated effector memory CD45RA+ cells excluded. Sample: naive CD8+ T cells sorted from blood. All receptors derive from a man in his thirties or forties in good health.

Worth noting for this clone: The same CDR3 arises from other DNA sequences in this sample as well. This chain connects TRBV5-6 to TRBJ1-5; 7 nucleotides agree with TRBD1. CDR3 length: 14 residues. In germline, CDR1 is SGHDT, CDR2 YYEEEE. After removal of 0 bases from V and 7 bases from J, the junction contained 4 bases not matched to a gene. CDR3 region: CASSLGQGGQPQHF. As DNA, the CDR3 is TGTGCCAGCAGCTTGGGACAGGGAGGACAGCCCCAGCATTTT.

This clone occurred a few times. V and J are TRBV10-3 and TRBJ2-7; D gene ambiguous. Germline V lookup: CDR1 ENHRY, CDR2 SYGVKD. This CDR3 contains 11 residues. V shed 4 bases and J shed 7 bases, with 8 bases lying between them. The CDR3 region is CAISVDEEQYF. CDR3 nucleotide sequence: TGTGCCATCAGTGTGGACGAAGAGCAGTACTTC.

This clone was observed a single time. Written as DNA, the CDR3 is TGTGCTAGTGGTTCGACGAGATATCGGGGCAATGAGCAGTTCTTC. This codes for CASGSTRYRGNEQFF. The rearrangement joins TRBV12-5 to TRBJ2-1; a weak D match, TRBD2 (5 bases). Germline V lookup: CDR1 LGHNT, CDR2 FRNRAP. The CDR3 is 15 amino acids. Trimming took 4 bases from V and 6 from J, leaving 16 bases between them.

V gene TRBV7-6 combines with J gene TRBJ2-1; TRBD1 aligns across 7 bases. Germline V lookup: CDR1 SGHVS, CDR2 FNYEAQ. V shed 3 bases, J shed 2 bases, and the junction held 25 bases outside the gene matches. The CDR3 consists of 22 residues. The CDR3 here is CASSFPLSYYSQGQTTYNEQFF. The CDR3 DNA follows: TGTGCCAGCAGCTTTCCCCTCTCCTACTACTCCCAGGGACAGACTACCTACAATGAGCAGTTCTTC.

Notes on this clone: A junction end diverges from the germline sequence, so it may reflect a read error. The chain has TRBV30 and TRBJ1-2; TRBD1 might be the D (5 bases). The CDR3 extends over 13 amino acids. Looked up from germline, CDR1 is GTSNPN and CDR2 is SVGIG (reference sequence). CDR3 sequence (DNA): TGTGCCTGGTCCTGGGGACCCGTCGGCGGAGACAACTTC. Protein product: CAWSWGPVGGDNF.

The rearrangement links TRBV4-1 to TRBJ1-4, with a possible D match to TRBD1 (5 bases). CDR1 and CDR2 (germline): MGHRA, YSYEKL. This CDR3 comprises 16 residues. Trimming shortened V by 0 bases and J by 5 bases, and 13 bases separated the two germline ends. This CDR3 reads CASSQDPGLRNEKLFF. In DNA, the CDR3 is TGCGCCAGCAGCCAAGATCCGGGACTGAGAAATGAAAAACTGTTTTTT.

This clone was counted a single time. The CDR3 DNA reads as TGTGCCAGCAGCTCTACCGCCGGGACAGACCAAGAGACCCAGTACTTC. Its translation is CASSSTAGTDQETQYF. This chain uses TRBV7-9 with TRBJ2-5, with TRBD1 identical over 7 bases. Germline lookup yields CDR1 SEHNR and CDR2 FQNEAQ (reference sequence). The junction had 8 bases not matched to a gene; V was cut back by 4 bases and J by 0 bases. There are 16 residues in the CDR3.

CDR3 sequence reads: CASSSLPRLETQYF. CDR3 nucleotide sequence: TGTGCCAGCAGCTCCCTCCCGAGGCTAGAGACCCAGTACTTC. The chain carries TRBV7-9 and TRBJ2-5, with D unresolved. CDR3 length: 14 amino acids. Germline V gives CDR1 SEHNR, CDR2 FQNEAQ (reference sequence). Trimming stripped 4 bases from V and 4 bases from J, with 13 bases between.

The V and J genes are TRBV27 and TRBJ2-2; D unclear. The V and J ends lost 5 bases and 6 bases respectively, with 7 bases between them. Germline V gene sequence: CDR1 MNHEY, CDR2 SMNVEV (reference sequence). The CDR3 totals 12 residues. Here the CDR3 DNA reads TGTGCCAGCAGTCCCGACGCCGGGGAGCTGTTTTTT. It encodes CASSPDAGELFF.

The chain recombines TRBV5-4 with TRBJ1-4, with D perhaps matching TRBD1 (5 bases). The CDR3 is 18 amino acids. Germline loops: CDR1 SGHNT, CDR2 YYREEE (reference sequence). Trimming left V 5 bases short and J 3 bases short, with 23 bases between. CDR3 nucleotide sequence: TGTGCCAGCAGTTACCGTGTGATTGCGGGGGGAGCTAATGAAAAACTGTTTTTT. Translating gives CASSYRVIAGGANEKLFF.